This T cell receptor beta chain was profiled in a study of neurological immune-mediated disorders. Overall study context: The disease course was relapsing-remitting in some 30 and secondary progressive in about 8.5% of the roughly 34 multiple sclerosis patients.

The unsorted libraries were produced from 2 million PBMCs held at -80 C. Germline loops: CDR1 SGHDT, CDR2 YYEEEE. This CDR3 has 16 residues. Trimming pared 0 bases from V and 5 bases from J, leaving 15 bases between. This clonotype has ten or more counts. As for the cDNA, it was generated by 5'RACE with 10-nucleotide random UMIs. Each CDR3 protein gets one entry after TCRdb re-called the 5' RACE reads with MiXCR. The repertoire holds 78,000 or so distinct CDR3 sequences, with roughly 4.8% as singletons. This clonotype originated in a woman in her twenties or thirties with multiple sclerosis. Sequencing was performed on PBMCs. This chain links TRBV5-6 with TRBJ2-1; D is ambiguous. The CDR3 bases are TGTGCCAGCAGCTTGGGTGCGGCAGTCGCTGACAATGAGCAGTTCTTC. It is translated as CASSLGAAVADNEQFF.